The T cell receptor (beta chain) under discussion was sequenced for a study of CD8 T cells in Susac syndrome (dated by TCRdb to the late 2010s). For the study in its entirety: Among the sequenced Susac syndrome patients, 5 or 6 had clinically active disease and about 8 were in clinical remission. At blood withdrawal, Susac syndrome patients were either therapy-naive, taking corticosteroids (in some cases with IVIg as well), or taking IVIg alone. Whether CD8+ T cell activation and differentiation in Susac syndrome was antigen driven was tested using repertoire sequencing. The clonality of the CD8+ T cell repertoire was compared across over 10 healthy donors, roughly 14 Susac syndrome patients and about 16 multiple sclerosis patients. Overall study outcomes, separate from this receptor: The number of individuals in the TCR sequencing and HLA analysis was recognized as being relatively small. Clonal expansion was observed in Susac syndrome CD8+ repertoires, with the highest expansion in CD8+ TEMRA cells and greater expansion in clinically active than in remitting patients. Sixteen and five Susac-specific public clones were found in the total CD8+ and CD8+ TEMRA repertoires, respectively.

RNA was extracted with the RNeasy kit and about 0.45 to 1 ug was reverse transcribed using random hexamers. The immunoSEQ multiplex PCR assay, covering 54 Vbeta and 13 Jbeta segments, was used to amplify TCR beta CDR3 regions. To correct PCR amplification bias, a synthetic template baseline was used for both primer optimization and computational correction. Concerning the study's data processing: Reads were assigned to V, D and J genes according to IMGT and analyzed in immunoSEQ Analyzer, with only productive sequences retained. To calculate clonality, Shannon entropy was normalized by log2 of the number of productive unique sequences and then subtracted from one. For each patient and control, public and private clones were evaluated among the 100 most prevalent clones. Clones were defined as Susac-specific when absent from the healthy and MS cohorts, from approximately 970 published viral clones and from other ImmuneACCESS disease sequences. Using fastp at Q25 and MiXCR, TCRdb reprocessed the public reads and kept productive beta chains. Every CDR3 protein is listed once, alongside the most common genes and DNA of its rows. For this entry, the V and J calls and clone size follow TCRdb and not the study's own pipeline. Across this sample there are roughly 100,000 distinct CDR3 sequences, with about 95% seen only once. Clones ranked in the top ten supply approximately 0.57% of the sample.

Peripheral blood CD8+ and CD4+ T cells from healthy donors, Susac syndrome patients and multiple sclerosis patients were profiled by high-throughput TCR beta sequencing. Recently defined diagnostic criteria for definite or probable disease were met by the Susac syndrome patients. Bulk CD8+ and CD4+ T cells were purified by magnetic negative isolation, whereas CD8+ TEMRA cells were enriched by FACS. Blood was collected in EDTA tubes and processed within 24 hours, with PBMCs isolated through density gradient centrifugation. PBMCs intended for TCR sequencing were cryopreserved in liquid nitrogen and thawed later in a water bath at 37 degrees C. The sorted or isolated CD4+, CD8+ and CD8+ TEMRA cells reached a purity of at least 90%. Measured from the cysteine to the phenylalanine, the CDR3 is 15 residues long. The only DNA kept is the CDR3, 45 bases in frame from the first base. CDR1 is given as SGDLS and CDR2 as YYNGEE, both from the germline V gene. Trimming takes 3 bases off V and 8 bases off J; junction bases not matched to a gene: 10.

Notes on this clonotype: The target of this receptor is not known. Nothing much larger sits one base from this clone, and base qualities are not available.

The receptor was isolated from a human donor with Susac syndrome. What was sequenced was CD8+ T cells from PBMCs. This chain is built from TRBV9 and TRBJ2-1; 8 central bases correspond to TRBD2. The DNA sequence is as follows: TGTGCCAGCAGCGCTCGGGGGGGCCTAGGGTATGAGCAGTTCTTC. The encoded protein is CASSARGGLGYEQFF.